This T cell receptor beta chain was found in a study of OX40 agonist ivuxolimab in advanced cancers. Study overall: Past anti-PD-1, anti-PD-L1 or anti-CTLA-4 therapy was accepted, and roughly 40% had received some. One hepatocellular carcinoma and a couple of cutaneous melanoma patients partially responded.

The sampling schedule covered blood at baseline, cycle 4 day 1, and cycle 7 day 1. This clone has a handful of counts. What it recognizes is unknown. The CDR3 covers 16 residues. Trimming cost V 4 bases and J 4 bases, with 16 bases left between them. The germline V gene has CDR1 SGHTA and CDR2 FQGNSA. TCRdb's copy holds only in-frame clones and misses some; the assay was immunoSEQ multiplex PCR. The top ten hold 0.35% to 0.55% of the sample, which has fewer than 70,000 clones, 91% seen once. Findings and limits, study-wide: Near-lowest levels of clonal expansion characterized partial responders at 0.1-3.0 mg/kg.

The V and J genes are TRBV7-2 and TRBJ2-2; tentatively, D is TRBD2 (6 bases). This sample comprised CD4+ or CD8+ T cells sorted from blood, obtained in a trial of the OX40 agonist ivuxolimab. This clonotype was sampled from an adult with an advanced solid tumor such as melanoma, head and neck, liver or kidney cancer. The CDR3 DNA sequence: TGTGCCAGCAGCTCACGGGGGACCGCGTCCACCGGGGAGCTGTTTTTT. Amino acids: CASSSRGTASTGELFF. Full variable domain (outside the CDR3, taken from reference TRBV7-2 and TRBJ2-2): GAGVSQSPSNKVTEKGKDVELRCDPISGHTALYWYRQSLGQGLEFLIYFQGNSAPDKSGLPSDRFSAERTGGSVSTLTIQRTQQEDSAVYLCASSSRGTASTGELFFGEGSRLTVL.